This section outlines one T cell receptor beta chain sequence together with its context. Original data processing: By means of reference gene primer amplification, nucleated cell counts were estimated. Using immunoSEQ multiplex PCR, the repertoire was profiled, and TCRdb retains in-frame clones only, with some absent. From that table come the V and J calls and clone size; the DNA was used to work out D and trimming. The sample consists of about 57,000 clones, more than 75% of them appearing once. The data derive from a study of blood T cell repertoires in COVID-19. The V gene lost 6 bases and the J gene lost 4 bases, with 13 bases spanning the gap. The CDR3 sequence is 14 residues long. The V gene's germline CDR1 is WSHSY and CDR2 SAAADI.

The J gene is TRBJ1-5, the V gene TRBV10-2; D uncertain. The TCR sequence derives from a woman aged 60 to 75 with acute or convalescent COVID-19. The sample taken for sequencing was peripheral blood. The CDR3 spells CASRPTDTNQPQHF. CDR3 nucleotides: TGCGCCAGCAGGCCCACCGACACAAATCAGCCCCAGCATTTT.